The 21 T cell receptor beta chains in this list originate from one sample, sequenced in a study of blood T cell repertoires in COVID-19. The table came from immunoSEQ multiplex PCR; TCRdb's copy has only in-frame clones and leaves some out. The table lists around 170,000 clones, approximately 80% of them singletons. The sample comprised peripheral blood. These receptors all stem from a human donor in a cohort sampled during active COVID-19.

V usage is TRBV5-4 and J usage is TRBJ2-7; TRBD2 matches at 9 bases. The CDR3 sequence is 14 residues long. V dropped 4 bases and J dropped 7; count of bases not matched to a gene: 9. Looked up from germline, CDR1 is SGHNT and CDR2 is YYREEE (reference sequence). The CDR3 sequence: CASSPGTSRGEQYF. As DNA, the CDR3 is TGTGCCAGCAGCCCGGGGACTAGCCGGGGGGAGCAGTACTTC.

V gene TRBV28 combines with J gene TRBJ2-7, with a tentative D call TRBD1 (6 bases). The V gene's germline CDR1 is MDHEN and CDR2 SYDVKM. This CDR3 is 14 amino acids long. The V end lost 2 bases, the J end lost 0 bases, and 8 bases lay between the germline ends. The CDR3 DNA is TGTGCCAGCAGTTTACCAGGGGCCTCCTACGAGCAGTACTTC. Translated: CASSLPGASYEQYF.

The chain combines TRBV28 with TRBJ2-3, with TRBD1 identical over 11 bases. Per germline, CDR1 MDHEN and CDR2 SYDVKM. J was trimmed by 4 bases and V by 8 bases; bases with no gene match: 8. The CDR3 length is 15 residues. CDR3 amino acids: CASPPRTGGPDTQYF. The DNA for the CDR3 is TGTGCCAGCCCCCCTAGGACAGGGGGCCCAGATACGCAGTATTTT.

The chain couples TRBV5-5 to TRBJ2-7; D may be TRBD1 (5 bases). The CDR3 totals 13 residues. Germline CDR1 SGHKS, CDR2 YYEKEE (reference sequence). Trimming cost V 2 bases and J 4 bases, with 10 bases left between them. The CDR3 loop reads CASSFQGLYEQYF. CDR3 coding DNA: TGTGCCAGCAGCTTCCAGGGATTGTACGAGCAGTACTTC.

This chain's CDR3 is CASSPGESGGRTYGYTF. The CDR3 DNA follows: TGTGCCAGCAGTCCAGGTGAATCCGGGGGGCGCACCTATGGCTACACCTTC. This chain uses TRBV6-2 or TRBV6-3 with TRBJ1-2; tentatively, D is TRBD1 (6 bases). The CDR3 consists of 17 residues. Germline assignment: CDR1 MNHEY and CDR2 SVGEGT. Between the trimmed V and J ends, which lost 5 bases and 4 bases, there was a span of 23 bases.

The V call is TRBV5-4, the J call TRBJ2-1; maybe TRBD1 (5 bases). This CDR3 has 16 amino acids. The germline V gene has CDR1 SGHNT and CDR2 YYREEE (reference sequence). Trimming stripped 0 bases from V and 1 base from J, with 11 bases between. CDR3 nucleotide sequence: TGTGCCAGCAGCTTGGCAGGGATGGGGTCCTACAATGAGCAGTTCTTC. Translation gives CASSLAGMGSYNEQFF.

The V call is TRBV10-3, the J call TRBJ2-5; D perhaps matches TRBD1 (6 bases). The germline V gene encodes CDR1 ENHRY and CDR2 SYGVKD. This CDR3 contains 15 residues. The ends were cut back, 6 bases at V and 2 bases at J, with 16 bases in the middle. CDR3 DNA sequence: TGTGCCATCAGGGACTCCAGGGGCGGACAAGAGACCCAGTACTTC. Amino acid sequence: CAIRDSRGGQETQYF.

This rearrangement joins TRBV12-3 or TRBV12-4 to TRBJ2-2; D unresolved. This CDR3 comprises 12 residues. V lost 6 bases and J 6 bases, leaving 8 bases between the germline ends. The CDR3 sequence: CASRPVAGELFF. The CDR3 coding sequence is TGTGCCAGCAGACCTGTAGCCGGGGAGCTGTTTTTT.

The J gene is TRBJ2-7, the V gene TRBV7-4; 7 bases fit TRBD1. The V segment lost 6 bases and the J segment 0 bases; nucleotides outside the gene matches: 5. This CDR3 is 14 amino acids long. Germline CDR1 and CDR2: SGHVT and SQSDAQ. The CDR3 DNA is TGTGCCAGCAGTTCCGACAGGGACTCCTACGAGCAGTACTTC. Protein sequence: CASSSDRDSYEQYF. Looking up the rest from reference TRBV7-4 and TRBJ2-7 gives the full variable domain: GAGVSQSPRYKVAKRGRDVALRCDSISGHVTLYWYRQTLGQGSEVLTYSQSDAQRDKSGRPSGRFSAERPERSVSTLKIQRTEQGDSAVYLCASSSDRDSYEQYFGPGTRLTVT.

V and J are TRBV7-6 and TRBJ2-3; TRBD2 agrees at 8 bases. There are 15 residues in the CDR3. Losses at the gene ends were 4 bases for V and 4 bases for J; bases not matched to a gene: 7. Germline V lookup: CDR1 SGHVS, CDR2 FNYEAQ. CDR3: CASSSREGRADTQYF. As DNA, the CDR3 is TGTGCCAGCAGCTCCCGGGAGGGGCGTGCAGATACGCAGTATTTT.

This chain connects TRBV5-6 to TRBJ2-7, with D unclear. The CDR3 contains 15 residues. V gave up 5 bases and J gave up 2 bases, with 17 bases separating them. Per the germline V gene, CDR1 is SGHDT and CDR2 is YYEEEE. The CDR3 protein is CASSSGPAQTYEQYF. In DNA, the CDR3 is TGTGCCAGCAGTTCAGGCCCGGCACAGACCTACGAGCAGTACTTC.

The chain joins TRBV5-1 to TRBJ2-6, with 7 bases lining up with TRBD1. This CDR3 is 15 amino acids long. The germline V gene encodes CDR1 SGHRS and CDR2 YFSETQ. After removal of 4 bases from V and 2 bases from J, the junction contained 3 bases not matched to a gene. The CDR3: CASSRTGAGANVLTF. The CDR3 DNA reads TGCGCCAGCAGCAGAACAGGGGCTGGGGCCAACGTCCTGACTTTC.

This chain connects TRBV7-3 to TRBJ2-1, with TRBD2 as a possible D gene (5 bases). Germline V gene data show CDR1 as SGHTA and CDR2 as FQGTGA. CDR3 length equals 14 residues. The V end was cut by 2 bases, the J end by 5 bases, with 10 bases between. The CDR3 reads CASSLSGIHNEQFF. CDR3 sequence (DNA): TGTGCCAGCAGCTTATCGGGAATTCACAATGAGCAGTTCTTC.

This chain joins TRBV18 and TRBJ1-4, with 8 bases lining up with TRBD1. The junction had 7 bases not matched to a gene; V was cut back by 2 bases and J by 5 bases. CDR1 KGHSH and CDR2 LQKENI come from the germline V gene. The CDR3 is 16 residues long. This CDR3 reads CASSPFTGQGNEKLFF. CDR3 sequence (DNA): TGTGCCAGCTCACCATTCACCGGACAGGGAAATGAAAAACTGTTTTTT.

The chain combines TRBV19 with TRBJ2-7, with 10 nucleotides matching TRBD1. There are 17 residues in the CDR3. J gave up 2 bases and V 3 bases, and 10 bases lay outside the gene matches. CDR1 and CDR2 (germline): LNHDA, SQIVND (reference sequence). CDR3 in DNA: TGTGCCAGTAGTATTTCGAATAGGGACAGGGGACCCTACGAGCAGTACTTC. It translates to CASSISNRDRGPYEQYF.

The rearrangement uses TRBV27 and TRBJ1-2, with 7 bases that match TRBD1. The CDR3 is 16 amino acids. CDR1 is MNHEY, CDR2 SMNVEV, per germline (reference sequence). Unmatched junction bases numbered 8, after V lost 0 bases and J lost 4 bases. This CDR3 is CASSLSRGQGGYGYTF. The CDR3 DNA is TGTGCCAGCAGTTTATCCCGGGGGCAGGGGGGCTATGGCTACACCTTC.

This chain joins TRBV27 and TRBJ1-1; D is ambiguous. This CDR3 contains 13 residues. V lost 7 bases, J lost 4 bases, and 13 bases lay in between. The germline gives CDR1 MNHEY, CDR2 SMNVEV (reference sequence). CDR3 DNA sequence: TGTGCCAGCACCCTCCGGGTGGGCACTGAAGCTTTCTTT. Its translation is CASTLRVGTEAFF.

The chain joins TRBV6-2 or TRBV6-3 to TRBJ2-7; maybe TRBD1 (5 bases). CDR1 is MNHEY and CDR2 is SVGEGT in the germline V gene. The CDR3 is 18 residues long. V lost 0 bases to trimming and J lost 0 bases, with 18 bases between them. CDR3 region: CASSYSTGRGLSSYEQYF. DNA of the CDR3: TGTGCCAGCAGTTACTCCACTGGTAGGGGCCTAAGCTCCTACGAGCAGTACTTC.

The chain has TRBV7-2 and TRBJ2-7, with D possibly matching TRBD2 (5 bases). Germline CDR1 reads SGHTA; CDR2 reads FQGNSA. The CDR3 extends over 14 amino acids. V was clipped by 1 base and J by 4 bases, with 11 bases between them. This CDR3 is CASSLVPGKYEQYF. CDR3 DNA sequence: TGTGCCAGCAGCTTAGTTCCGGGGAAGTACGAGCAGTACTTC.

The V call is TRBV5-6, the J call TRBJ1-2; D gene uncertain. V lost 1 base to trimming and J lost 0 bases, with 10 bases between them. This CDR3 spans 15 amino acids. From germline, CDR1 is SGHDT and CDR2 YYEEEE. The CDR3 spells CASSLNARTNYGYTF. The CDR3 DNA follows: TGTGCCAGCAGCTTGAACGCCAGGACTAACTATGGCTACACCTTC.

The V gene is TRBV27, the J gene TRBJ2-7, with a tentative D call TRBD1 (7 bases). Germline CDR1 MNHEY, CDR2 SMNVEV (reference sequence). Between the trimmed V and J ends, which lost 4 bases and 2 bases, there was a span of 12 bases. CDR3 length: 14 amino acids. Written as DNA, the CDR3 is TGTGCCAGCAGTTCAGGGGGGCTCCCCTACGAGCAGTACTTC. The encoded protein is CASSSGGLPYEQYF.